This TCR beta chain was captured by sequencing in a study of T cells in Graves' hyperthyroidism and ophthalmopathy. General study points: Blood held most thyroid clonotypes expanded above 0.001 frequency.

This CDR3 spans 15 amino acids. Trimming shortened V by 2 bases and J by 5 bases, and 12 bases separated the two germline ends. Germline V CDR1 and CDR2: SGHAT, FQNNGV. There are many counts of this clonotype. Its antigen is currently unknown. RNA transcripts served as the template for amplifying TCR beta CDR3 regions. During a first-round RT-PCR of the TCR CDR3, the HTBI primer set was used. From the multiplex PCR reads, TCRdb called clonotypes with MiXCR, one entry per CDR3 protein. The sample includes hundreds of thousands of distinct CDR3 sequences, about a sixth seen only once; the top ten take about 14%.

The sample comprised blood. This receptor was taken from a woman aged 18 to 35 with Graves' hyperthyroidism. The chain links TRBV11-2 to TRBJ2-2, with D perhaps TRBD1 or TRBD2 (6 bases each). DNA for the CDR3: TGTGCCAGCAGCTTACAGGGGAGGAATACCGGGGAGCTGTTTTTT. Translation: CASSLQGRNTGELFF.